These T cell receptor beta chains were read from a single sample in a study of cytomegalovirus exposure and HLA in healthy donors. Sequencing was performed with immunoSEQ multiplex PCR; in TCRdb, only in-frame clones are kept and a portion is missing. The table lists 130,000 or so clones, around 70% of them singletons, with about 3.4% in the top ten. The sequenced sample was PBMCs. The receptors shown here come from a man aged 30 to 39 in good health and CMV-seronegative. The CDR3 runs from the conserved cysteine through the conserved F or W. The D gene is left open where the match is weak.

d_gene,v_gene,CDR3aa
.,TRBV29-1,CSVEEGGEGEQYF
.,TRBV7-7,CASSPYGASYEQYF
TRBD1,TRBV13,CASSPMGTGGQETQYF
.,TRBV29-1,CSVGRGNNEQFF
.,TRBV28,CASSPTTNQETQYF
.,TRBV30,CAWTRRRLGETQYF
.,TRBV6-1,CASRLGAGNEQFF
TRBD2,TRBV6-6,CASNLLGGQETQYF
.,TRBV6-1,CAGDLTGNTEAFF
TRBD2,TRBV2,CASSESPGLGTNTGELFF
.,TRBV6-5,CASRLGVGVQETQYF
.,TRBV15,CATSIGGWTDTQYF
TRBD1,TRBV28,CASSGTATLNTEAFF
TRBD1,TRBV2,CASSIRQGETGELFF
.,TRBV29-1,CSVVMVTQNNEQFF